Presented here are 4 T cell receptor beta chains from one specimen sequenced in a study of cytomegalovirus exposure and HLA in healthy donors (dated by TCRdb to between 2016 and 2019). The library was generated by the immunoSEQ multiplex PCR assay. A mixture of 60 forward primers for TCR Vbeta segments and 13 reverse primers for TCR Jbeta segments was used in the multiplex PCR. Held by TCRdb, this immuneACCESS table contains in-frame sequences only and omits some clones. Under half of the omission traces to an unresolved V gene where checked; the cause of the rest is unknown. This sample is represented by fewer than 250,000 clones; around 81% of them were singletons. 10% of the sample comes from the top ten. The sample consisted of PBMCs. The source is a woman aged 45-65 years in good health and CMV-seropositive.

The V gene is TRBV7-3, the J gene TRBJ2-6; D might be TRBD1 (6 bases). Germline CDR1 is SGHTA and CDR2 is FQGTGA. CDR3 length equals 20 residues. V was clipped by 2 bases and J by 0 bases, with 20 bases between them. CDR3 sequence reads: CASSLFPIGQSFSGANVLTF. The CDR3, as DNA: TGTGCCAGCAGCTTATTCCCGATTGGACAGTCGTTCTCTGGGGCCAACGTCCTGACTTTC.

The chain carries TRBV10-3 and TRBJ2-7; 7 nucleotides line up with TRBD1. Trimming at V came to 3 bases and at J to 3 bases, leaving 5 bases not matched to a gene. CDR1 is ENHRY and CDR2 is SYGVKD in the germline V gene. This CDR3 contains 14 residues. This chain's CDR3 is CAISDSGQNYEQYF. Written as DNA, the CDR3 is TGTGCCATCAGTGACTCGGGACAGAACTACGAGCAGTACTTC.

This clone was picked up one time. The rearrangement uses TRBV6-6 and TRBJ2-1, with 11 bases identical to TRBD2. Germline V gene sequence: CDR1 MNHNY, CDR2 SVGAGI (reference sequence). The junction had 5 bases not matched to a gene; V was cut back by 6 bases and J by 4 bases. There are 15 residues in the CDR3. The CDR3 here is CASSSTSGEYNEQFF. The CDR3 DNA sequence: TGTGCCAGCAGCTCGACTAGCGGGGAATACAATGAGCAGTTCTTC.

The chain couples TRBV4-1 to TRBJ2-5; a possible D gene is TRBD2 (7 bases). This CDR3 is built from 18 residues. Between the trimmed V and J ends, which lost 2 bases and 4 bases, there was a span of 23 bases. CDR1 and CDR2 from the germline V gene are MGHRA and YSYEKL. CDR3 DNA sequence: TGCGCCAGCAGCCAACCCTTATCGGGGGGCGGCAGGGCAGAGACCCAGTACTTC. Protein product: CASSQPLSGGGRAETQYF.